The clone carrying this T cell receptor beta chain came up a few times. This specimen comes from a study of identical twins. V lost 1 base to trimming and J lost 4 bases, with 10 bases between them. The CDR3 runs to 14 residues. Per the germline V gene, CDR1 is SGHTA and CDR2 is FQGNSA. A universal primer site came from template switching; cDNA carried unique molecular identifiers. TCRdb itself ran the 5' RACE reads through MiXCR, one entry per CDR3 protein. This sample yields approximately 700,000 distinct CDR3 sequences, of which roughly 20% are seen a single time; around 14% belongs to the top ten. The same data also went into a second study, on T cells expressing NK-cell markers. This second study notes: Among eight sequenced donors, seven carried HCMV seropositivity while one was seronegative.

This TCR was recovered from a woman under 30 in good health. V is TRBV7-2 and J is TRBJ1-1; D gene unclear. The source material was PBMCs. The CDR3 nucleotides read TGTGCCAGCAGCTTAGGGCAGTTAACCACTGAAGCTTTCTTT. This encodes CASSLGQLTTEAFF.